These T cell receptor beta chains were read from a single sample in a study of shared clonotypes between healthy human individuals. Using immunoSEQ multiplex PCR, the repertoire was profiled, and TCRdb retains in-frame clones only, with some absent. This table has approximately 2,000,000 clones, just under 95% appearing once. The sequenced sample consisted of naive CD8+ T cells from PBMCs. These receptors all come from a man younger than 30 in good health. Some clones in this sample may be carry-over from other donors' samples. Both conserved end residues are part of each CDR3. The D gene is left open where the match is weak. Clone size appears in some rows only: once, few, many, or a class for an expanded clone.

v_call	j_call	d_call	clone_size	cdr3_nt	cdr3_aa
TRBV5-6	TRBJ2-1	TRBD1	NA	TGTGCCAGCAGCTTGGGGGGGACAGCTAACAATGAGCAGTTCTTC	CASSLGGTANNEQFF
TRBV10-3	TRBJ2-7	NA	NA	TGTGCCATCAGTGATGGGGTCCTCTACGAGCAGTACTTC	CAISDGVLYEQYF
TRBV5-4	TRBJ2-7	TRBD1	NA	TGTGCCAGCAGCTTGGATAGACAGGGGGGGGCCACCTACGAGCAGTACTTC	CASSLDRQGGATYEQYF
TRBV14	TRBJ2-2	NA	NA	TGTGCCAGCAGCCAAAGGGGACTTCAAACCGCGAACACCGGGGAGCTGTTTTTT	CASSQRGLQTANTGELFF
TRBV7-9	TRBJ1-2	TRBD1	once	TGTGCCAGCACCCTCGACAGGGTTCCTAACTATGGCTACACCTTC	CASTLDRVPNYGYTF
TRBV18	TRBJ1-5	NA	NA	TGTGCCAGCTCACCATCGCGGGGGGCTGGCAATCAGCCCCAGCATTTT	CASSPSRGAGNQPQHF
TRBV14	TRBJ2-7	NA	NA	TGTGCCAGCAGCCAAAACAGGGAGGAGCAGTACTTC	CASSQNREEQYF
TRBV4-1	TRBJ2-7	NA	once	TGCGCCAGCAGCCTAAAGATCATAAGCGAGCAGTACTTC	CASSLKIISEQYF
TRBV19	TRBJ2-1	NA	NA	TGTGCCAGTACCCTCGGTGCGGCCGCCCCTGAGCAGTTCTTC	CASTLGAAAPEQFF
TRBV6-1	TRBJ1-5	NA	NA	TGTGCCAGCAGCGACCCGGGGGCCTGGGGTCAGCCCCAGCATTTT	CASSDPGAWGQPQHF
TRBV13	TRBJ1-2	NA	NA	TGTGCCAGCAGCTTAGGCCGCACAAACTATGGCTACACCTTC	CASSLGRTNYGYTF
TRBV10-1	TRBJ1-1	NA	once	TGCGCCAGCAGTCCAACAGGGTTTGGTGAAGCTTTCTTT	CASSPTGFGEAFF
TRBV2	TRBJ2-1	TRBD1	NA	TGTGCCAGCAGTATCCCGGGACAGGGCTTCTACAATGAGCAGTTCTTC	CASSIPGQGFYNEQFF
TRBV15	TRBJ1-3	NA	NA	TGTGCCACCAGCAGTGCCCGGGGGGCTGGAAACACCATATATTTT	CATSSARGAGNTIYF
TRBV7-2	TRBJ2-1	NA	once	TGTGCCAGCAGCAGAACCTACAATGAGCAGTTCTTC	CASSRTYNEQFF
TRBV7-9	TRBJ1-3	TRBD1	NA	TGTGCCAGCAGCCCCCGGGACCACAGGGGAAGCGACTCTGGAAACACCATATATTTT	CASSPRDHRGSDSGNTIYF
TRBV27	TRBJ1-2	NA	NA	TGTGCCAGCAGTTTATCAGCAGGGGCTAACTATGGCTACACCTTC	CASSLSAGANYGYTF
TRBV9	TRBJ1-3	NA	NA	TGTGCCAGCAGCGGATATAGCTCTGGAAACACCATATATTTT	CASSGYSSGNTIYF
TRBV9	TRBJ2-4	TRBD2	NA	TGTGCCAGCGGACTAGCGGGACGACTAGCCAAAAACATTCAGTACTTC	CASGLAGRLAKNIQYF
TRBV29-1	TRBJ2-7	TRBD2	NA	TGCAGCGTGATGGGGGGACTAGCGGGCTCGGTTTCCTCCTACGAGCAGTACTTC	CSVMGGLAGSVSSYEQYF
TRBV28	TRBJ1-1	TRBD1	NA	TGTGCCAGCAGCGACAGGGGCTGGACCACTGAAGCTTTCTTT	CASSDRGWTTEAFF
TRBV7-9	TRBJ1-3	NA	NA	TGTGCCAGCAGCTACTTGGGCCCTGGAAACACCATATATTTT	CASSYLGPGNTIYF
TRBV5-6	TRBJ1-2	NA	NA	TGTGCCAGCAGCTACAGCGATGGGGGACTTAACTATGGCTACACCTTC	CASSYSDGGLNYGYTF
TRBV27	TRBJ1-1	NA	NA	TGTGCCAGCCGCCCCCGGGGCAGACTTATCTGGGGCACTGAAGCTTTCTTT	CASRPRGRLIWGTEAFF
TRBV28	TRBJ1-5	NA	NA	TGTGCCAGCCGCCGGACAGTGTTGTTCAATCAGCCCCAGCATTTT	CASRRTVLFNQPQHF
TRBV10-2	TRBJ2-2	TRBD2	NA	TGCGCCAGCAGCCTTAGCGGGAGGGCCATCACCGGGGAGCTGTTTTTT	CASSLSGRAITGELFF
TRBV4-1	TRBJ2-1	NA	NA	TGCGCCAGCAGCCAAGAGAGTGGAGGGGCACGGGAGCAGTTCTTC	CASSQESGGAREQFF
TRBV4-2	TRBJ2-3	TRBD2	NA	TGTGCCAGCAGCCAAGGTTGGGAGGGATTGGATACGCAGTATTTT	CASSQGWEGLDTQYF
TRBV9	TRBJ1-5	NA	NA	TGTGCCAGCAGCGTATCGGATAGCAATCAGCCCCAGCATTTT	CASSVSDSNQPQHF
TRBV6-4	TRBJ1-2	TRBD1	NA	TGTGCCAGCAGCCCTTGGACAGGGAACTATGGCTACACCTTC	CASSPWTGNYGYTF
TRBV13	TRBJ2-7	NA	NA	TGTGCCAGCAGCTCAACTAGGCTAGCCTACGAGCAGTACTTC	CASSSTRLAYEQYF
TRBV27	TRBJ1-1	NA	NA	TGTGCCAGCAGTTTGAACTGGGCGGGGCTGAACACTGAAGCTTTCTTT	CASSLNWAGLNTEAFF
TRBV7-9	TRBJ2-2	NA	NA	TGTGCCAGCAGCTACCCCGCCCCCCCAGCCGGGGAGCTGTTTTTT	CASSYPAPPAGELFF
TRBV11-3	TRBJ1-3	NA	NA	TGTGCCAGCAGCTTAGGGGACACCTCTGGAAACACCATATATTTT	CASSLGDTSGNTIYF
TRBV7-9	TRBJ2-1	NA	once	TGTGCCAGCACCATTACCCCAGCGGTTTCCTCCTACAATGAGCAGTTCTTC	CASTITPAVSSYNEQFF
TRBV27	TRBJ2-7	TRBD1	once	TGTGCCAGCAGTTGGCGAGGGGGCATCTACGAGCAGTACTTC	CASSWRGGIYEQYF
TRBV5-1	TRBJ2-3	NA	NA	TGCGCCAGCAGCTTACCCCTCCCGAGCACAGATACGCAGTATTTT	CASSLPLPSTDTQYF
TRBV10-3	TRBJ1-5	NA	NA	TGTGCCATCAGTGAGGAGGGTAGCAATCAGCCCCAGCATTTT	CAISEEGSNQPQHF
TRBV18	TRBJ2-5	TRBD2	NA	TGTGCCAGCCGCAATCCCCGGACTAGCGGCCAAGAGACCCAGTACTTC	CASRNPRTSGQETQYF
TRBV4-3	TRBJ2-2	NA	NA	TGCGCCAGCAGCCAAGATGGCGGGGCGAACACCGGGGAGCTGTTTTTT	CASSQDGGANTGELFF
TRBV6-5	TRBJ1-2	NA	once	TGTGCCAGCAGTTACTCGATGGCAGGGAGTGGTGGCTACACCTTC	CASSYSMAGSGGYTF
TRBV13	TRBJ2-3	TRBD1	NA	TGTGCCAGCAGCTTAGGGTTGACAGGGGGCGGTGATACGCAGTATTTT	CASSLGLTGGGDTQYF
TRBV5-1	TRBJ2-7	NA	NA	TGCGCCAGCTCTCTGCGCGTCAGCTACGAGCAGTACTTC	CASSLRVSYEQYF
TRBV11-2	TRBJ2-3	NA	NA	TGTGCCAGCAGCTTAGTTCTAACGGTTAGCACAGATACGCAGTATTTT	CASSLVLTVSTDTQYF
TRBV14	TRBJ2-1	NA	NA	TGTGCCAGCAGCCTAGAGGGCCCGTTTATTGAGCAGTTCTTC	CASSLEGPFIEQFF
TRBV2	TRBJ2-1	TRBD1	NA	TGTGCCAGCAGTGATAGACAGGGTGCCCCCAATGAGCAGTTCTTC	CASSDRQGAPNEQFF
TRBV9	TRBJ2-7	NA	NA	TGTGCCAGCAGCGTAGCCGGTATAAGCTCCTACGAGCAGTACTTC	CASSVAGISSYEQYF
TRBV7-8	TRBJ2-3	TRBD2	NA	TGTGCCAGCAGCTTAGCCCGGCGGGAGGCCACAGATACGCAGTATTTT	CASSLARREATDTQYF
TRBV4-1	TRBJ2-7	TRBD1	NA	TGCGCCAGCAGCCCACGAGCAGGGACAGTCTCCTACGAGCAGTACTTC	CASSPRAGTVSYEQYF
TRBV5-6	TRBJ2-5	NA	NA	TGTGCCAGCAGCCCGGGGGGCGGGGAGACCCAGTACTTC	CASSPGGGETQYF
TRBV27	TRBJ1-1	NA	NA	TGTGCCAGCAGTCCCCACGGGGACGGTGGGAACACTGAAGCTTTCTTT	CASSPHGDGGNTEAFF
TRBV4-3	TRBJ1-1	TRBD1	NA	TGCGCCAGCAGCCGAGCCACAGGGGACTACACTGAAGCTTTCTTT	CASSRATGDYTEAFF
TRBV15	TRBJ2-7	NA	NA	TGTGCCACCAGCAGAGAGGGGGGCTGGAGCTACGAGCAGTACTTC	CATSREGGWSYEQYF
TRBV11-2	TRBJ1-2	TRBD1	NA	TGTGCCAGCAGCAGACGGACAGGATCTAACTATGGCTACACCTTC	CASSRRTGSNYGYTF
TRBV5-1	TRBJ2-1	TRBD1	NA	TGCGCCAGCAGCCCCCACACAGGGGCCTGGAACAATGAGCAGTTCTTC	CASSPHTGAWNNEQFF
TRBV14	TRBJ2-7	NA	NA	TGTGCCAGCAGCCAAGATATTCACAGAATACCTACCGAGCAGTACTTC	CASSQDIHRIPTEQYF
TRBV6-1	TRBJ1-2	TRBD1	NA	TGTGCCAGCAGTGAAGCCGGGACAGGCGGCGGCTACACCTTC	CASSEAGTGGGYTF
TRBV9	TRBJ1-3	NA	once	TGTGCCAGCAGCGTCGACAGTACCTACTCTGGAAACACCATATATTTT	CASSVDSTYSGNTIYF
TRBV9	TRBJ2-1	TRBD1	NA	TGTGCCAGCAGCGTAGCCGTCGGGACAGTGAATTACAATGAGCAGTTCTTC	CASSVAVGTVNYNEQFF
TRBV5-5	TRBJ1-4	NA	NA	TGTGCCAGCAGCTCGATACAGGGTGGAAGTGAAAAACTGTTTTTT	CASSSIQGGSEKLFF